This T cell receptor (beta chain) was obtained from a study of graft-versus-host responses after intestinal transplantation. As for the study in general: Uniformly, recipients were administered anti-thymocyte globulin induction with subsequent tacrolimus and steroids for around 3 years.

TCRdb keeps only in-frame clones here, not all; method: immunoSEQ multiplex PCR. The data contain tens of thousands of clones, 90% to 95% of them seen just once; the ten biggest clones take up approximately 0.8%. About this clone itself: Its target is unknown.

Germline trimming cut 2 bases from V and 0 bases from J; bases unmatched to any gene: 3. There are 16 residues in the CDR3. The germline V gene has CDR1 LGHNA and CDR2 YNFKEQ. General study points: In patients with graft-donor T cell macrochimerism, allograft graft-versus-host to host-versus-graft clonal ratios were high. Early HvG declines after transplant were associated with peak circulating GvH clone levels. Ileal or blood samples showed some GvH clones first, and such clones were also found in recipient marrow.

This TCR derives from a human patient who received an intestinal transplant, so some T cells may come from the graft donor. The input for sequencing was PBMCs, taken 16 days after intestinal transplant. The V gene is TRBV4-2, the J gene TRBJ2-1, with TRBD2 identical over 8 bases. Here the CDR3 DNA reads TGTGCCAGCAGCCAAATCGCGGGAGGCTCCTACAATGAGCAGTTCTTC. It encodes CASSQIAGGSYNEQFF.